The 5 T cell receptor beta chains below all came from one sample that was sequenced in a study of tumor and adjacent non-tumor tissue in lung cancer. Three rounds of nested PCR, following a modified ARM-PCR protocol, produced the TCRbeta library. TCRdb re-called the multiplex PCR reads through MiXCR, storing one row per CDR3 protein. The sample lists 77,000 or so distinct CDR3 sequences, over 70% occurring once. RNA was extracted from bulk tissue without any cell sorting. The sample consisted of lung tumor tissue. These receptors originate from a woman in her forties or fifties with non-small cell lung cancer.

A note on this clonotype: The germline gene is not matched at one end of the junction; a read error may be the cause. This chain uses TRBV29-1 with TRBJ2-2; 7 positions agree with TRBD2. This CDR3 region has 14 residues. Germline CDR1 is SQVTM and CDR2 is ANQGSEA. The CDR3, as DNA: TGCAGCGCCGTAGCGGGTTCGAATACCGAGGAGCTGTTTTTT. This translates into CSAVAGSNTEELFF.

About this clonotype: One end of the junction does not line up with germline, which may come from a read error. The genes are TRBV6-1 and TRBJ2-7, with 7 positions matching TRBD2. Germline CDR1 reads MNHNS; CDR2 reads SASEGT. There are 16 residues in the CDR3. In nucleotides, the CDR3 is TGTGCAAGCACTCGAACCGGGAGGCCTAGCTCCTACGAGCAGTACTTC. Its translation is CASTRTGRPSSYEQYF.

A word on this clonotype: In this CDR3 the conserved last residue, phenylalanine or tryptophan, is missing, so a read error is likely. V and J are TRBV11-2 and TRBJ2-5, with no clear D. Per germline, CDR1 SGHAT and CDR2 FQNNGV. The CDR3 consists of 14 residues. The CDR3 nucleotides read TGTGCCAGCACCTTAAACGAAGTTCAAGAGACCCAGTACGTC. This sequence encodes CASTLNEVQETQYV.

With regard to this clonotype: The conserved phenylalanine or tryptophan normally closing the CDR3 is absent here, so this likely arose from a read error. The chain uses TRBV28 and TRBJ2-4; maybe TRBD1 (5 bases). The CDR3 is made up of 17 amino acids. The V gene's germline CDR1 is MDHEN and CDR2 SYDVKM. The ends were cut back, 3 bases at V and 0 bases at J, with 15 bases in the middle. The CDR3, as DNA: TGTGCCAGCAGTTTCCCATTCTCAGGGATAGCCAAAAACATTCAGTACTAC. Encoded protein: CASSFPFSGIAKNIQYY.

This clonotype has a single count. Compared with germline, one end of the junction differs, possibly owing to a read error. CDR3 nucleotide sequence: TGTGCCAGCGGCCTCCTGGGGGGCGGGGAGCTGATTTTT. Residues: CASGLLGGGELIF. J is TRBJ2-2 and V is TRBV6-6, with D perhaps given as TRBD1 or TRBD2 (6 bases each). From germline, CDR1 is MNHNY and CDR2 SVGAGI (reference sequence). This CDR3 is built from 13 residues.